This TCR beta chain was sequenced during a study of T cell repertoires in cytomegalovirus infection. At the level of the study: Public TCR beta signature analysis indicated the presence of both CMV infection and matching HLA type.

This clonotype was seen a few times. Its antigen is not identified. TCRdb processed the reads anew with MiXCR; each CDR3 protein has one entry. The data contain roughly 190,000 distinct CDR3 sequences, more than 9% of them seen just once; the ten biggest clones take up 4.6%. Study conclusions and caveats: Cumulative frequency of public TCR beta families picked out carriers of CMV plus the relevant HLA. Clonotypes of TCR beta that were HLA-C-restricted and CMV-specific dominated the ex vivo response.

CDR3 length: 14 residues. Germline V CDR1 and CDR2: SEHNR, FQNEAQ (reference sequence). The V end lost 1 base, the J end lost 3 bases, and 8 bases lay between the germline ends. This rearrangement joins TRBV7-9 to TRBJ2-3, with D possibly matching TRBD1 (5 bases). The material sequenced was PBMCs. This TCR was sampled from a human donor in good health (CMV status not recorded). Some clones in this sample may be carry-over from other donors' samples. This CDR3 reads CASSLEGITDTQYF. CDR3 nucleotides: TGTGCCAGCAGCTTAGAGGGGATAACAGATACGCAGTATTTT.